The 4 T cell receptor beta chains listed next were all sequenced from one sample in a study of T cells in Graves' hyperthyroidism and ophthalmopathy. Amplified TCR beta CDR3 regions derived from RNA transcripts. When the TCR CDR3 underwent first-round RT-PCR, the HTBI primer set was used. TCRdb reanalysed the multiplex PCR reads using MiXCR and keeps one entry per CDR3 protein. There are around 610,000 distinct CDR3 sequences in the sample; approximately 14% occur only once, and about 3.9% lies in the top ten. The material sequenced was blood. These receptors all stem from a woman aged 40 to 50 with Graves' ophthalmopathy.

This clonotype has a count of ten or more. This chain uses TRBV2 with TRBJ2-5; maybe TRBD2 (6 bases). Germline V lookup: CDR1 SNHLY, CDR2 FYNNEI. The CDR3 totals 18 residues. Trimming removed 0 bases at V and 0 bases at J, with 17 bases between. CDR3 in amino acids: CASSEALEGENYQETQYF. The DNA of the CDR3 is TGTGCCAGCAGTGAAGCGCTGGAGGGCGAAAACTACCAAGAGACCCAGTACTTC.

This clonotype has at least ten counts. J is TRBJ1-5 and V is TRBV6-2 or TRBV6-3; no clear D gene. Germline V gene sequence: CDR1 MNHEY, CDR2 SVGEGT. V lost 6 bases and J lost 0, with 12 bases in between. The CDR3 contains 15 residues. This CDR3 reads CASSRRRHSNQPQHF. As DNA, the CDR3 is TGTGCCAGCAGCCGCCGGCGGCATAGCAATCAGCCCCAGCATTTT.

CDR3 sequence reads: CSAGGVAIGTEAFF. CDR3 sequence (DNA): TGCAGTGCTGGGGGTGTGGCAATAGGAACTGAAGCTTTCTTT. V usage is TRBV20-1 and J usage is TRBJ1-1, with D possibly matching TRBD1 (5 bases). V lost 5 bases, J lost 5 bases, and 18 bases lay in between. CDR1 DFQATT and CDR2 SNEGSKA come from the germline V gene (reference sequence). CDR3 length equals 14 residues.

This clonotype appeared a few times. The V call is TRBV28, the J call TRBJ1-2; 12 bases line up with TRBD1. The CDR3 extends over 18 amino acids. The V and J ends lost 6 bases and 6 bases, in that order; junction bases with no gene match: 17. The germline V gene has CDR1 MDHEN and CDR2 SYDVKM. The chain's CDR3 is CASSYPSRDRGLWNGYTF. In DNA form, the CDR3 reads TGTGCCAGCAGCTACCCCTCCCGGGACAGGGGGCTGTGGAATGGCTACACCTTC.